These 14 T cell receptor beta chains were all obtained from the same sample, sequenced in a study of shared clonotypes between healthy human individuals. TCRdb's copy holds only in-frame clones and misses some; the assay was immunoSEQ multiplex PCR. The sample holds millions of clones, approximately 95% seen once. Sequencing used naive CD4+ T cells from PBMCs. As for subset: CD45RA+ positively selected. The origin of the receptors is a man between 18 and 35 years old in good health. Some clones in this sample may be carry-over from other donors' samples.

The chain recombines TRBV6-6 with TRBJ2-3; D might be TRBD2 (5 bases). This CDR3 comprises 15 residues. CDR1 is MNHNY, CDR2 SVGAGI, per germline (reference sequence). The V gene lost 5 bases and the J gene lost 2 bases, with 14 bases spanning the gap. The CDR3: CASSPRGGFTDTQYF. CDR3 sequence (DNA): TGTGCCAGCAGTCCACGCGGCGGGTTCACAGATACGCAGTATTTT.

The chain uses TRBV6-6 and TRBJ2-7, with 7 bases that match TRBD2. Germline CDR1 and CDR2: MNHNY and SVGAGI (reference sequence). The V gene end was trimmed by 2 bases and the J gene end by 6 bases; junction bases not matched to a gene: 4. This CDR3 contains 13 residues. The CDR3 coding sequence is TGTGCCAGCAGTTACCCCTCGGGAGGCGAGCAGTACTTC. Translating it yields CASSYPSGGEQYF.

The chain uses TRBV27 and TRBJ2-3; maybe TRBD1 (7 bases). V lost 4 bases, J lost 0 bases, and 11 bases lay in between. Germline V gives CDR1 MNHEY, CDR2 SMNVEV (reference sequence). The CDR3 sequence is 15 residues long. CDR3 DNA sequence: TGTGCCAGCAGTTGGCGGGACAGAAGCACAGATACGCAGTATTTT. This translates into CASSWRDRSTDTQYF.

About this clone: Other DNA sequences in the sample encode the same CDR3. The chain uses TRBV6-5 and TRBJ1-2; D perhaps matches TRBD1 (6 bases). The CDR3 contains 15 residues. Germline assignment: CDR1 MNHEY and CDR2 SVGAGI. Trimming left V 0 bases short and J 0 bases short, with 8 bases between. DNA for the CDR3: TGTGCCAGCAGTTACTCGACAGGCCCTAACTATGGCTACACCTTC. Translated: CASSYSTGPNYGYTF.

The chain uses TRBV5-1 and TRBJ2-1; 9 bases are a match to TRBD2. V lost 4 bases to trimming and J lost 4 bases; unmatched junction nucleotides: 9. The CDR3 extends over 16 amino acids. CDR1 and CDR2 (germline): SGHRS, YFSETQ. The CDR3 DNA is TGCGCCAGCAGCCGTCCGGGACTAGCCGATTACAATGAGCAGTTCTTC. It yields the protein CASSRPGLADYNEQFF.

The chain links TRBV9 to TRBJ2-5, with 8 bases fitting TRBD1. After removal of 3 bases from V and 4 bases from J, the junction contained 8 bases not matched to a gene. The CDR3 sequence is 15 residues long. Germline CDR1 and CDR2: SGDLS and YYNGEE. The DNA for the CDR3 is TGTGCCAGCAGCGACCGACAGGGGACGGGAGAGACCCAGTACTTC. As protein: CASSDRQGTGETQYF. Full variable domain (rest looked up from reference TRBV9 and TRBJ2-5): DSGVTQTPKHLITATGQRVTLRCSPRSGDLSVYWYQQSLDQGLQFLIQYYNGEERAKGNILERFSAQQFPDLHSELNLSSLELGDSALYFCASSDRQGTGETQYFGPGTRLLVL.

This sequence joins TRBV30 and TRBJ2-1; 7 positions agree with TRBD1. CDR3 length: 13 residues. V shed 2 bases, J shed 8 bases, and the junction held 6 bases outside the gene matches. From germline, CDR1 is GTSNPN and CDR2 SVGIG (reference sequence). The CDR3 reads CAWSLRGLDEQFF. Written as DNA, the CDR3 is TGTGCCTGGAGTTTGAGGGGGCTCGATGAGCAGTTCTTC.

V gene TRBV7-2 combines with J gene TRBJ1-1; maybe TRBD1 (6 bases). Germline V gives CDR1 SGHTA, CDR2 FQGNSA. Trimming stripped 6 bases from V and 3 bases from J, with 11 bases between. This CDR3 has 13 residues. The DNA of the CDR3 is TGTGCCAGCAGGTGGGACACCCACACTGAAGCTTTCTTT. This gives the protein CASRWDTHTEAFF.

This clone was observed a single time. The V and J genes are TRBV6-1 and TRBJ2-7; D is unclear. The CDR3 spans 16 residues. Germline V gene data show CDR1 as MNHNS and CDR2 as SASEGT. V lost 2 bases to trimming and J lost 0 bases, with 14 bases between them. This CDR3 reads CASSEKSGRLSYEQYF. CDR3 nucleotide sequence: TGTGCCAGCAGTGAAAAGTCCGGACGCCTCTCCTACGAGCAGTACTTC.

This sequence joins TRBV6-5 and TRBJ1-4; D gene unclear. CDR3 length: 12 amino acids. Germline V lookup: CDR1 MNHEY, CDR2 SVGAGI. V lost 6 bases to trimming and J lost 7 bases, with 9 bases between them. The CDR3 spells CASRTGFEKLFF. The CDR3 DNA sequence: TGTGCCAGCAGAACCGGGTTTGAAAAACTGTTTTTT.

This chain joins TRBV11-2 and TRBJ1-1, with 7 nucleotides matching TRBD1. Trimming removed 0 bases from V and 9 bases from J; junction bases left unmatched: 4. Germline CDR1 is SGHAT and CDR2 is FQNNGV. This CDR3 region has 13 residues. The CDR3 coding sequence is TGTGCCAGCAGCTTAGAACGGACAGGAAAAGCTTTCTTT. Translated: CASSLERTGKAFF.

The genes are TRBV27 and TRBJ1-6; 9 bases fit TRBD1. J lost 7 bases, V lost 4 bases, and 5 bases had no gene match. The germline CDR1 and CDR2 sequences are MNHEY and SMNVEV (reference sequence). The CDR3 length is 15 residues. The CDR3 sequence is CASSSPGQGNSPLHF. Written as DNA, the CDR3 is TGTGCCAGCAGTTCCCCGGGACAGGGAAATTCACCCCTCCACTTT.

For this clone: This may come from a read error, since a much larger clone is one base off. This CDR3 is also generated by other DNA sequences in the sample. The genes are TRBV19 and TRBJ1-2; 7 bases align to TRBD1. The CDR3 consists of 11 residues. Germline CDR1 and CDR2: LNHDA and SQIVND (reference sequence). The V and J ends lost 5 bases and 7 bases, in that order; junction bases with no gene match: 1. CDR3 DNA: TGTGCCAGTAGTGACAGGGTTGGCTACACCTTC. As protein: CASSDRVGYTF. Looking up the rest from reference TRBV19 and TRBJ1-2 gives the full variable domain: DGGITQSPKYLFRKEGQNVTLSCEQNLNHDAMYWYRQDPGQGLRLIYYSQIVNDFQKGDIAEGYSVSREKKESFPLTVTSAQKNPTAFYLCASSDRVGYTFGSGTRLTVV.

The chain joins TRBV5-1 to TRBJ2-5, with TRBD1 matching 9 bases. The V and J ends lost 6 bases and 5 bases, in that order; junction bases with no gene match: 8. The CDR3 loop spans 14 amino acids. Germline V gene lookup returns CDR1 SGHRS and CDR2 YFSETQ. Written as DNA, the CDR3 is TGCGCCAGCACCCTACAGGGGGCGAGGGAGACCCAGTACTTC. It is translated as CASTLQGARETQYF.